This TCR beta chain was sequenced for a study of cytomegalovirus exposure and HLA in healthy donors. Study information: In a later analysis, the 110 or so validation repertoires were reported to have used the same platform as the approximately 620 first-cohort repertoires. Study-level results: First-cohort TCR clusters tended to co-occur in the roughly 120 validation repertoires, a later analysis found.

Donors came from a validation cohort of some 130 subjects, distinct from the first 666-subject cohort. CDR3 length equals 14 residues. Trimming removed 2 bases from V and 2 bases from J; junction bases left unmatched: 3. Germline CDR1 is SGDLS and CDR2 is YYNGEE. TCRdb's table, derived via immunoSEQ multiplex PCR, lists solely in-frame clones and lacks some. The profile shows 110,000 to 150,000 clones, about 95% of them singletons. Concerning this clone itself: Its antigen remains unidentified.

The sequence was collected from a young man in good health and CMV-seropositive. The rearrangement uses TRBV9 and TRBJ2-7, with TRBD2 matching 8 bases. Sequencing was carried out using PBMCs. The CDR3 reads CASSVTSGPYEQYF. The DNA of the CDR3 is TGTGCCAGCAGCGTCACTAGCGGCCCCTACGAGCAGTACTTC.